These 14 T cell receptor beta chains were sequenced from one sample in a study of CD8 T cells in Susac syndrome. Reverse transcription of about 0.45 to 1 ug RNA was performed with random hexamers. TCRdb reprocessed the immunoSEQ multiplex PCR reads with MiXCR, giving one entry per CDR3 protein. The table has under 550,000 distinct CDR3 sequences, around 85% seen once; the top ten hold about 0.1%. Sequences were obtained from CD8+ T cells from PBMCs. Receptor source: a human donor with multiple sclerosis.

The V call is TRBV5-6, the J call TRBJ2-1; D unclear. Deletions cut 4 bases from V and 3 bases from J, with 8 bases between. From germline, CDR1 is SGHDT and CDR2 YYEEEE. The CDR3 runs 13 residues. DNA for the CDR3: TGTGCCAGCAGCCCAACTAACTACAATGAGCAGTTCTTC. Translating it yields CASSPTNYNEQFF.

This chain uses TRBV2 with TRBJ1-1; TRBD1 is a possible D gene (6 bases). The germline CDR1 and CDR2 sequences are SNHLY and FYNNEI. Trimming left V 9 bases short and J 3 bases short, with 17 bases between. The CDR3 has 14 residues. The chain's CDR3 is CARQGSMEDTEAFF. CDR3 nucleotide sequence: TGTGCCAGACAGGGTAGTATGGAGGACACTGAAGCTTTCTTT.

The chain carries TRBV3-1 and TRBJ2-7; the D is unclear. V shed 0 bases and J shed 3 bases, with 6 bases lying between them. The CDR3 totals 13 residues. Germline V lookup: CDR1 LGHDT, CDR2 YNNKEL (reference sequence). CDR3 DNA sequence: TGTGCCAGCAGCCAAGAGGACCTCTACGAGCAGTACTTC. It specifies CASSQEDLYEQYF.

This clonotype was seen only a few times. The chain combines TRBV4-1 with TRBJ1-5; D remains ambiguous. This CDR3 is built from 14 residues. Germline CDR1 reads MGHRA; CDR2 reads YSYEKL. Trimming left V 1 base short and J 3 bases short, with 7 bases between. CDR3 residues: CASSQGSLNQPQHF. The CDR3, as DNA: TGCGCCAGCAGCCAAGGCAGTCTCAATCAGCCCCAGCATTTT.

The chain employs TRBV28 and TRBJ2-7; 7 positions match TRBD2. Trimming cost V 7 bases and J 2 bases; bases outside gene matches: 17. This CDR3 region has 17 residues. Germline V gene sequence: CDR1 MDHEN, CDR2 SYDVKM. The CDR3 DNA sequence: TGTGCCAGCACTACTCGCATGGGCGGGGGTAGACCCTACGAGCAGTACTTC. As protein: CASTTRMGGGRPYEQYF.

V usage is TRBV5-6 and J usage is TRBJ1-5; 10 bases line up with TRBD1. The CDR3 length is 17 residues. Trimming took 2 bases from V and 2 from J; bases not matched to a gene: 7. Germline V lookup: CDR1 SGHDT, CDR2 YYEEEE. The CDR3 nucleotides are TGTGCCAGCAGCTTTTGGACAGGGGGAGTTGGCAATCAGCCCCAGCATTTT. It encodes CASSFWTGGVGNQPQHF. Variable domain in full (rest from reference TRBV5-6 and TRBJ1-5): DAGVTQSPTHLIKTRGQQVTLRCSPKSGHDTVSWYQQALGQGPQFIFQYYEEEERQRGNFPDRFSGHQFPNYSSELNVNALLLGDSALYLCASSFWTGGVGNQPQHFGDGTRLSIL.

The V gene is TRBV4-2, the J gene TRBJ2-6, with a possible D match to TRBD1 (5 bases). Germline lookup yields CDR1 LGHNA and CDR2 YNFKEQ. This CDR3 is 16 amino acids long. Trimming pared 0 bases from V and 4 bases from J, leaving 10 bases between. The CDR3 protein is CASSQEIGAGANVLTF. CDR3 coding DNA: TGTGCCAGCAGCCAAGAGATAGGGGCCGGGGCCAACGTCCTGACTTTC.

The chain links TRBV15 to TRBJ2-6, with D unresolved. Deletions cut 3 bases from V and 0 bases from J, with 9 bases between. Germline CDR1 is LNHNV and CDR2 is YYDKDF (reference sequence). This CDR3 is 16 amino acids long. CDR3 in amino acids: CATSRNLNSGANVLTF. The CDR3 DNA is TGTGCCACCAGCAGGAACCTGAACTCTGGGGCCAACGTCCTGACTTTC. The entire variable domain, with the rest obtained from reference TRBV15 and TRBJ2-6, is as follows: DAMVIQNPRYQVTQFGKPVTLSCSQTLNHNVMYWYQQKSSQAPKLLFHYYDKDFNNEADTPDNFQSRRPNTSFCFLDIRSPGLGDTAMYLCATSRNLNSGANVLTFGAGSRLTVL.

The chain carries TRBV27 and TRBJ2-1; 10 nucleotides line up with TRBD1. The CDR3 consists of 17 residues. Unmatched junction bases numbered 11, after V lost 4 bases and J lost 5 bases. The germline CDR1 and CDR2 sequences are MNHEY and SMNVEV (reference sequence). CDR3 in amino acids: CASSYIPPGQGNNEQFF. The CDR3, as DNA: TGTGCCAGCAGTTATATTCCCCCGGGACAGGGGAACAATGAGCAGTTCTTC.

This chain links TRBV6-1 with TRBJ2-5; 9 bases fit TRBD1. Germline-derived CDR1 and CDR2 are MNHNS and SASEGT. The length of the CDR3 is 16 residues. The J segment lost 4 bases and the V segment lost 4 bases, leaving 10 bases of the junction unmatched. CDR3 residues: CASSGTPGQGGETQYF. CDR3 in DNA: TGTGCCAGCAGTGGAACTCCGGGACAGGGCGGAGAGACCCAGTACTTC.

The chain's CDR3 is CASRESPGLAFPDEQFF. CDR3 DNA: TGCGCCAGCAGGGAATCACCGGGACTAGCGTTCCCGGATGAGCAGTTCTTC. The chain employs TRBV10-2 and TRBJ2-1; TRBD2 matches 10 bases. V lost 6 bases and J lost 8; bases outside the gene matches: 16. The CDR3 totals 17 residues. The germline V gene has CDR1 WSHSY and CDR2 SAAADI.

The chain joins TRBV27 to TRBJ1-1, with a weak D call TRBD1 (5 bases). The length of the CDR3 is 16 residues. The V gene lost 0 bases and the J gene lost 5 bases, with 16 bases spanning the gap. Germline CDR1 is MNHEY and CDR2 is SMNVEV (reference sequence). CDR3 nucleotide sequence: TGTGCCAGCAGTTTATCGGGCCAGGGAGGATGGACTGAAGCTTTCTTT. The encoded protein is CASSLSGQGGWTEAFF.

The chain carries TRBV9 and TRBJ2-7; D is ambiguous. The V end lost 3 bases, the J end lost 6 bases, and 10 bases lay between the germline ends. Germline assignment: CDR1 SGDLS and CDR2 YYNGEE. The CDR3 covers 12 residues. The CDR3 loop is CASSGVGSEQYF. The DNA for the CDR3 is TGTGCCAGCAGCGGCGTAGGTTCCGAGCAGTACTTC.

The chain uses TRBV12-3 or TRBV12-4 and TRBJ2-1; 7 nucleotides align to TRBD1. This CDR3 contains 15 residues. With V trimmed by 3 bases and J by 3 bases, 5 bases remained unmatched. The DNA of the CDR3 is TGTGCCAGCAGTTTCGAGGGGGCCTACTACAATGAGCAGTTCTTC. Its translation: CASSFEGAYYNEQFF.